The 10 T cell receptor beta chains reported below all come from one sample, sequenced in a study of PD-1 blockade in classical Hodgkin lymphoma. Profiling relied on immunoSEQ multiplex PCR, and the TCRdb table lists in-frame clones only, not all of them. The sample yields roughly 61,000 clones, 75% to 95% seen once. Brentuximab vedotin exposure varied among the patients, all of whom had relapsed after autologous stem cell transplantation. The specimen was peripheral blood mononuclear cells (PBMCs), collected before the second cycle of nivolumab. The receptors derive from a human donor with classical Hodgkin lymphoma.

The chain links TRBV7-3 to TRBJ1-1; no definite D call. Germline CDR1 reads SGHTA; CDR2 reads FQGTGA. The CDR3 runs 15 residues. Trimming stripped 5 bases from V and 0 bases from J, with 13 bases between. The CDR3 sequence is CASSPRGAMNTEAFF. The CDR3 DNA follows: TGTGCCAGCAGCCCCCGAGGAGCGATGAACACTGAAGCTTTCTTT.

This chain connects TRBV7-9 to TRBJ2-3; 8 bases fit TRBD2. Germline trimming cut 5 bases from V and 1 base from J; bases unmatched to any gene: 8. The CDR3 contains 16 residues. Germline CDR1 reads SEHNR; CDR2 reads FQNEAQ (reference sequence). CDR3 region: CASSTLGTRGTDTQYF. The DNA for the CDR3 is TGTGCCAGCAGCACCTTGGGGACTAGGGGCACAGATACGCAGTATTTT. Full variable domain (missing parts from reference TRBV7-9 and TRBJ2-3): DTGVSQNPRHKITKRGQNVTFRCDPISEHNRLYWYRQTLGQGPEFLTYFQNEAQLEKSRLLSDRFSAERPKGSFSTLEIQRTEQGDSAMYLCASSTLGTRGTDTQYFGPGTRLTVL.

CDR3: CASSSGLAASTDTQYF. The CDR3 bases are TGCGCCAGCAGCTCCGGACTAGCGGCTTCTACAGATACGCAGTATTTT. The chain has TRBV5-1 and TRBJ2-3; 10 nucleotides agree with TRBD2. Germline lookup yields CDR1 SGHRS and CDR2 YFSETQ. The CDR3 is 16 residues long. V trimming: 3 bases; J trimming: 3 bases; junction bases outside the gene matches: 7.

The gene calls are TRBV1 and TRBJ2-3; the listed D gene, TRBD2, was not tested against the DNA. TRBV1 is listed as a pseudogene. The CDR3 is 15 residues long. CDR3 region: CTSSLRLAGPDTQYF. CDR3 bases: TGCACCAGCAGCCTCCGACTAGCGGGTCCAGATACGCAGTATTTT.

This rearrangement joins TRBV19 to TRBJ1-2, with a tentative D call TRBD1 (5 bases). With 1 base removed from V and 5 bases from J, the gap between germline ends came to 11 bases. CDR3 length equals 14 residues. Per germline, CDR1 LNHDA and CDR2 SQIVND (reference sequence). The CDR3 sequence: CASSIARQPYGYTF. The CDR3 nucleotides are TGTGCCAGTAGTATAGCTCGACAGCCGTATGGCTACACCTTC.

V and J are TRBV9 and TRBJ2-7, with 7 bases lining up with TRBD2. Germline V gives CDR1 SGDLS, CDR2 YYNGEE. CDR3 length: 18 residues. V was pared by 4 bases and J by 3 bases, with 19 bases of the junction left unmatched. The CDR3 here is CASSPEALIGGRGYEQYF. The CDR3 nucleotides are TGTGCCAGCAGCCCAGAGGCCCTTATTGGCGGGAGAGGCTACGAGCAGTACTTC.

The chain joins TRBV7-9 to TRBJ2-3; tentatively, D is TRBD2 (6 bases). The germline V gene has CDR1 SEHNR and CDR2 FQNEAQ (reference sequence). Trimming removed 1 base at V and 0 bases at J, with 8 bases between. The length of the CDR3 is 15 residues. The CDR3 DNA reads TGTGCCAGCAGCTTAGGGGACTTTAGCACAGATACGCAGTATTTT. Translated, it gives CASSLGDFSTDTQYF.

This chain uses TRBV15 with TRBJ2-5, with 10 bases fitting TRBD1. The CDR3 sequence is 14 residues long. CDR1 and CDR2 (germline): LNHNV, YYDKDF (reference sequence). Unmatched junction bases numbered 9, after V lost 9 bases and J lost 5 bases. The CDR3 bases are TGTGCCACAAGCCGAGACAGGGGGCTTGAGACCCAGTACTTC. Its protein is CATSRDRGLETQYF. Together with reference TRBV15 and TRBJ2-5, the CDR3 gives the full variable domain: DAMVIQNPRYQVTQFGKPVTLSCSQTLNHNVMYWYQQKSSQAPKLLFHYYDKDFNNEADTPDNFQSRRPNTSFCFLDIRSPGLGDTAMYLCATSRDRGLETQYFGPGTRLLVL.

The V gene is TRBV21-1, the J gene TRBJ2-4; no check of the table's D call, TRBD1, against the DNA was made. TRBV21-1 is recorded as a pseudogene. CDR3 length equals 18 residues. The CDR3 loop reads CASSDRTGDKLAKNIQYF. The CDR3 DNA reads TGTGCCAGCAGCGACCGGACAGGGGATAAACTAGCCAAAAACATTCAGTACTTC.

CDR3 nucleotides: TGTGCCAGCAGTCAACAGGGAATCGAGGGTCAGCCCCAGCATTTT. Translated, it gives CASSQQGIEGQPQHF. The V call is TRBV6-5, the J call TRBJ1-5; maybe TRBD1 (6 bases). This CDR3 spans 15 amino acids. V dropped 5 bases and J dropped 6 bases, with 17 bases sitting between them. Germline loops: CDR1 MNHEY, CDR2 SVGAGI.